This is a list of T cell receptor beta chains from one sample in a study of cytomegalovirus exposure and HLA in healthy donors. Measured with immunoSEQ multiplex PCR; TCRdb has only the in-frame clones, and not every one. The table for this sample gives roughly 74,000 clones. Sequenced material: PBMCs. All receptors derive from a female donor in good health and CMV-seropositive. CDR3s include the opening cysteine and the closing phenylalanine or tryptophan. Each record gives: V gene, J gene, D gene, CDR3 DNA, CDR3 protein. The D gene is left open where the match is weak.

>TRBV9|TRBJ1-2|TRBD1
TGTGCCAGCAGCGCACGGGACAGGGTGGTTGGTTATGGCTACACCTTC
CASSARDRVVGYGYTF
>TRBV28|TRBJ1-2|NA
TGTGCCAGCAGTATGACCCGGGTCCATAACTATGGCTACACCTTC
CASSMTRVHNYGYTF
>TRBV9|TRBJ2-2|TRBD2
TGTGCCAGCAGCGACACTCTGGGACTAGCGGGGGGGAACACCGGGGAGCTGTTTTTT
CASSDTLGLAGGNTGELFF
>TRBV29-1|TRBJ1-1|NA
TGCAGCGCCACAGGAACCCACACTGAAGCTTTCTTT
CSATGTHTEAFF
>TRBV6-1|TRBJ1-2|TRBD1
TGTGCCAGCAGACCTAATTGGGGACAGGACGTTTACACCTTC
CASRPNWGQDVYTF
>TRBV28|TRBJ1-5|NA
TGTGCCAGCAGTTCAGCAGGGGCGAGCAATCAGCCCCAGCATTTT
CASSSAGASNQPQHF
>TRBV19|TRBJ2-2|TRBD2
TGTGCCAGTAGTATAGTCCGTAGCGGGGGGGACACCGGGGAGCTGTTTTTT
CASSIVRSGGDTGELFF
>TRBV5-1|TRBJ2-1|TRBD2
TGCGCCAGCAGTTCGGGACTAGCGGGAGGTTTCTCCTACAATGAGCAGTTCTTC
CASSSGLAGGFSYNEQFF
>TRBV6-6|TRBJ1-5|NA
TGTGCCAGCGGCCCTTCCCCTAATCAGCCCCAGCATTTT
CASGPSPNQPQHF
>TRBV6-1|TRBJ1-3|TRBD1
TGTGCCAGCAGGGACAGGGCCTCGGCTGGAAACACCATATATTTT
CASRDRASAGNTIYF
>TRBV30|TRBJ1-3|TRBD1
TGTGCCTGGAGTGGTTCACCCAGGGGGAACACCATATATTTT
CAWSGSPRGNTIYF
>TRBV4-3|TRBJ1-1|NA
TGCGCCAGCAGCCAAGTAGGGGGGAACACTGAAGCTTTCTTT
CASSQVGGNTEAFF
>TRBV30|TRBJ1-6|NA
TGTGCCTGGAGTGTCCGGGACTTCTATTCACCCCTCCACTTT
CAWSVRDFYSPLHF
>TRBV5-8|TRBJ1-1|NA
TGTGCCAGCAGCTTGCCAGAGAACACTGAAGCTTTCTTT
CASSLPENTEAFF
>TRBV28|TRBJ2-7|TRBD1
TGTGCCAGCACGGATCCGGGACAGGGAAGGTACGAGCAGTACTTC
CASTDPGQGRYEQYF
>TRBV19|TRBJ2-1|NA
TGTGCCAGTAGTGTGACTAGAACCAATGAGCAGTTCTTC
CASSVTRTNEQFF